A selection of T cell receptor beta chains follows, all from one sample in a study of blood T cells in healthy people across ages. TCRdb re-called the 5' RACE reads with MiXCR, one entry per CDR3 protein. Of 1.5 million to 2 million distinct CDR3 sequences listed, 25% to 30% were seen once; the top ten hold roughly 8.2%. The sample consisted of blood. The receptors derive from a woman in her 30s in good health. Both conserved end residues are part of each CDR3. The D gene is left open where the match is weak. The listing skips clone size in some rows; elsewhere it reads once, few, many or a size class.

J gene: TRBJ2-1
V gene: TRBV24-1
D gene: TRBD1
clone size: many
CDR3 DNA: TGTGCCACCGGATCCGGGACAGGGTACTACAATGAGCAGTTCTTC
CDR3 protein: CATGSGTGYYNEQFF

J gene: TRBJ2-1
V gene: TRBV28
D gene: TRBD2
clone size: few
CDR3 DNA: TGTGCCATTCGGGGGGAATCCTACAATGAGCAGTTCTTC
CDR3 protein: CAIRGESYNEQFF

J gene: TRBJ2-1
V gene: TRBV4-2
D gene: -
clone size: -
CDR3 DNA: TGTGCCAGCAGCCAAGATCGGTCTGGGATTTACAATGAGCAGTTCTTC
CDR3 protein: CASSQDRSGIYNEQFF

J gene: TRBJ2-5
V gene: TRBV2
D gene: -
clone size: few
CDR3 DNA: TGTGCCAGCAGGATGTTCCTTATTGGCACACGCCAAGAGACCCAGTACTTC
CDR3 protein: CASRMFLIGTRQETQYF

J gene: TRBJ2-1
V gene: TRBV5-4
D gene: -
clone size: -
CDR3 DNA: TGTGCCAGCAGCAAACCCGACTACCTCAAGATCAATGAGCAGTTCTTC
CDR3 protein: CASSKPDYLKINEQFF

J gene: TRBJ2-5
V gene: TRBV7-9
D gene: -
clone size: -
CDR3 DNA: TGTGCCAGCAGCTTCTATGAGACCCAGTACTTC
CDR3 protein: CASSFYETQYF

J gene: TRBJ2-7
V gene: TRBV5-1
D gene: -
clone size: many
CDR3 DNA: TGCGCCAGCGGGTTTTCAGCGGGCAGCCTCGAGCAGTACTTC
CDR3 protein: CASGFSAGSLEQYF

J gene: TRBJ1-6
V gene: TRBV28
D gene: -
clone size: -
CDR3 DNA: TGTGCCAGCAGCACCCGACCGCAGAATTCACCCCTCCACTTT
CDR3 protein: CASSTRPQNSPLHF

J gene: TRBJ2-5
V gene: TRBV29-1
D gene: -
clone size: -
CDR3 DNA: TGCAGCGTTACGCTAAGAGGACAGTCCCGACAGACCCAGTACTTC
CDR3 protein: CSVTLRGQSRQTQYF

J gene: TRBJ2-6
V gene: TRBV19
D gene: -
clone size: few
CDR3 DNA: TGTGCCAGTAGTGTCTGGGAAAGCTCTGGGGCCAGCGTCCTGACTTTC
CDR3 protein: CASSVWESSGASVLTF

J gene: TRBJ2-2
V gene: TRBV3-1
D gene: TRBD1
clone size: -
CDR3 DNA: TGTGCCAGCAGCCAAGGGGACAGGAACACCGGGGAGCTGTTTTTT
CDR3 protein: CASSQGDRNTGELFF

J gene: TRBJ2-4
V gene: TRBV24-1
D gene: -
clone size: few
CDR3 DNA: TGTGCCACCAGTGCCCAGGGGGGGGCAAACATTCAGTACTTC
CDR3 protein: CATSAQGGANIQYF

J gene: TRBJ2-5
V gene: TRBV30
D gene: -
clone size: -
CDR3 DNA: TGTGCCTGGAGGCCATCGCCGTACCAAGAGACCCAGTACTTC
CDR3 protein: CAWRPSPYQETQYF

J gene: TRBJ2-5
V gene: TRBV7-2
D gene: TRBD1
clone size: few
CDR3 DNA: TGTGCCAGCAGACGAACAGGGGTACGGTCAGAGACCCAGTACTTC
CDR3 protein: CASRRTGVRSETQYF

J gene: TRBJ2-5
V gene: TRBV7-3
D gene: -
clone size: -
CDR3 DNA: TGTGCCAGCAGCCCCTCAGGTGTCCAGTGGACCCAGTACTTC
CDR3 protein: CASSPSGVQWTQYF

J gene: TRBJ1-2
V gene: TRBV28
D gene: -
clone size: few
CDR3 DNA: TGTGCCAGCAGTGCATCGACAGGTTCTTTATTTGGCTACACCTTC
CDR3 protein: CASSASTGSLFGYTF

J gene: TRBJ1-1
V gene: TRBV12-5
D gene: TRBD1
clone size: few
CDR3 DNA: TGTGCTAGTGGTTTGCCATACAGGGGATCGGGGGAAGCTTTCTTT
CDR3 protein: CASGLPYRGSGEAFF

J gene: TRBJ2-7
V gene: TRBV4-1
D gene: -
clone size: -
CDR3 DNA: TGCGCCAGCAGCTCTATGGTGGGGGGCTCCCCGCCCTACGAGCAGTACTTC
CDR3 protein: CASSSMVGGSPPYEQYF

J gene: TRBJ2-7
V gene: TRBV6-5
D gene: TRBD1
clone size: -
CDR3 DNA: TGTGCCAGCAGTTATACCAGGGGGCTCTCCGAGCAGTACTTC
CDR3 protein: CASSYTRGLSEQYF

J gene: TRBJ2-7
V gene: TRBV29-1
D gene: TRBD2
clone size: -
CDR3 DNA: TGCAGCGCTGAACTAGCGGGAGTCTACGAGCAGTACTTC
CDR3 protein: CSAELAGVYEQYF

J gene: TRBJ2-7
V gene: TRBV7-2
D gene: TRBD1
clone size: many
CDR3 DNA: TGTGCCAGCAGCCCTGACAGGGGGCGTATCATATCGGGACAGTACTTC
CDR3 protein: CASSPDRGRIISGQYF

J gene: TRBJ2-1
V gene: TRBV20-1
D gene: TRBD2
clone size: -
CDR3 DNA: TGCAGTGCGGAGGTTGGACTAGCGGGTGACAATGAGCAGTTCTTC
CDR3 protein: CSAEVGLAGDNEQFF

J gene: TRBJ2-5
V gene: TRBV7-6
D gene: TRBD2
clone size: -
CDR3 DNA: TGTGCCAGCAGCCCCCAGGGAGGGGCGGGGAATGTGGAGACCCAGTACTTC
CDR3 protein: CASSPQGGAGNVETQYF

J gene: TRBJ2-7
V gene: TRBV7-2
D gene: TRBD1
clone size: few
CDR3 DNA: TGTGCCAGCAGCTACAGACAGGGACAGGAGTACGAGCAGTACTTC
CDR3 protein: CASSYRQGQEYEQYF

J gene: TRBJ2-7
V gene: TRBV7-2
D gene: TRBD2
clone size: many
CDR3 DNA: TGTGCCAGCAGCTACGGAGGTAGCGGGAGGGCCAAAGAGCAGTACTTC
CDR3 protein: CASSYGGSGRAKEQYF

J gene: TRBJ2-4
V gene: TRBV7-2
D gene: TRBD2
clone size: few
CDR3 DNA: TGTGCCAGCAGCTTAGTAGTCAGCGGGGTAGGTAATGAGCAGTACTTC
CDR3 protein: CASSLVVSGVGNEQYF

J gene: TRBJ1-5
V gene: TRBV5-1
D gene: -
clone size: -
CDR3 DNA: TGCGCCAGCAGCACAGAGCTTAATCAGCCCCAGCATTTT
CDR3 protein: CASSTELNQPQHF

J gene: TRBJ1-2
V gene: TRBV7-2
D gene: -
clone size: few
CDR3 DNA: TGTGCCAGCAGCCCCGGTCCTGACAGATACTATGGCTACACCTTC
CDR3 protein: CASSPGPDRYYGYTF

J gene: TRBJ1-1
V gene: TRBV5-1
D gene: TRBD1
clone size: few
CDR3 DNA: TGCGCCAGCAGCTTGGTGCGGACAGGGGTGAACACTGAAGCTTTCTTT
CDR3 protein: CASSLVRTGVNTEAFF

J gene: TRBJ1-1
V gene: TRBV29-1
D gene: -
clone size: -
CDR3 DNA: TGCAGCCCTCCCGAGGGCTGTAGCACTGAAGCTTTCTTT
CDR3 protein: CSPPEGCSTEAFF

J gene: TRBJ2-1
V gene: TRBV12-3/TRBV12-4
D gene: TRBD2
clone size: -
CDR3 DNA: TGTGCCAGCAGTTTTGTAAGCGGCGGGGGCTCCTACAATGAGCAGTTCTTC
CDR3 protein: CASSFVSGGGSYNEQFF

J gene: TRBJ2-2
V gene: TRBV9
D gene: TRBD2
clone size: -
CDR3 DNA: TGTGCCAGCAGCGAGAAGGGACTAGCGGGGAACACCGGGGAGCTGTTTTTT
CDR3 protein: CASSEKGLAGNTGELFF

J gene: TRBJ2-5
V gene: TRBV9
D gene: -
clone size: -
CDR3 DNA: TGTGCCAGCAGCGTAGAGTCACTCGCGCGGGAGACCCAGTACTTC
CDR3 protein: CASSVESLARETQYF

J gene: TRBJ2-7
V gene: TRBV11-2
D gene: -
clone size: -
CDR3 DNA: TGTGCCAGCAGCCGAGTCGGGGCCGAGCAGTACTTC
CDR3 protein: CASSRVGAEQYF

J gene: TRBJ2-1
V gene: TRBV7-9
D gene: -
clone size: many
CDR3 DNA: TGTGCCAGCAGCTTTGTGGGCGGGGAGCAGTTCTTC
CDR3 protein: CASSFVGGEQFF

J gene: TRBJ1-1
V gene: TRBV12-3/TRBV12-4
D gene: -
clone size: few
CDR3 DNA: TGTGTCAGCAGTTTAGAAGGACATTTGAACACTGAAGCTTTCTTT
CDR3 protein: CVSSLEGHLNTEAFF

J gene: TRBJ1-2
V gene: TRBV25-1
D gene: -
clone size: -
CDR3 DNA: TGTGCCAGCAGTGAGTCGGGGGGAGACTATGGCTACACCTTC
CDR3 protein: CASSESGGDYGYTF

J gene: TRBJ1-2
V gene: TRBV6-6
D gene: -
clone size: few
CDR3 DNA: TGTGCCAGCAGTTACTCGGGCGTCGGGGATTATGGCTACACCTTC
CDR3 protein: CASSYSGVGDYGYTF

J gene: TRBJ1-1
V gene: TRBV25-1
D gene: -
clone size: once
CDR3 DNA: TGTGCCAGCAGGGCGGGAAGGACATTTAACACTGAAGCTTTCTTT
CDR3 protein: CASRAGRTFNTEAFF

J gene: TRBJ2-3
V gene: TRBV20-1
D gene: -
clone size: many
CDR3 DNA: TGCAGTGCTAGGTCGCACACAGATACGCAGTATTTT
CDR3 protein: CSARSHTDTQYF

J gene: TRBJ2-3
V gene: TRBV3-1
D gene: -
clone size: -
CDR3 DNA: TGTGCCAGCAGCCAATCGGGGGACCCCACAGATACGCAGTATTTT
CDR3 protein: CASSQSGDPTDTQYF

J gene: TRBJ2-7
V gene: TRBV5-1
D gene: -
clone size: -
CDR3 DNA: TGCGCCAGCAGCCAGGGAATAGGCGAGCAGTACTTC
CDR3 protein: CASSQGIGEQYF

J gene: TRBJ2-1
V gene: TRBV10-3
D gene: -
clone size: once
CDR3 DNA: TGTGCCACCAGCGACCCCCGCAATAGGGACAATGAGCAGTTCTTC
CDR3 protein: CATSDPRNRDNEQFF

J gene: TRBJ2-7
V gene: TRBV6-1
D gene: TRBD1
clone size: few
CDR3 DNA: TGTGCCAGCAGTGAAACCGGGACAGGCTCGTGGGAGCAGTACTTC
CDR3 protein: CASSETGTGSWEQYF

J gene: TRBJ2-7
V gene: TRBV29-1
D gene: TRBD1
clone size: -
CDR3 DNA: TGCAGCGTTGAAATGGGACAGTCCTACGAGCAGTACTTC
CDR3 protein: CSVEMGQSYEQYF

J gene: TRBJ2-1
V gene: TRBV12-3/TRBV12-4
D gene: -
clone size: many
CDR3 DNA: TGTGCCAGCAGCAAGCCAGTGGGGGGTTCGGAGCAGTTCTTC
CDR3 protein: CASSKPVGGSEQFF

J gene: TRBJ2-7
V gene: TRBV6-5
D gene: TRBD1
clone size: many
CDR3 DNA: TGTGCCAGCAGTCCCTACGGGACAGGGTCCTCCGAGCAGTACTTC
CDR3 protein: CASSPYGTGSSEQYF

J gene: TRBJ2-2
V gene: TRBV7-2
D gene: -
clone size: -
CDR3 DNA: TGTGCCGGCAGCTCGAGGGACACGAACACCGGGGAGCTGTTTTTT
CDR3 protein: CAGSSRDTNTGELFF

J gene: TRBJ2-6
V gene: TRBV9
D gene: -
clone size: many
CDR3 DNA: TGTGCCAGCAGCGTCCTCCCTCAGGGTTCTGGGGCCAACGTCCTGACTTTC
CDR3 protein: CASSVLPQGSGANVLTF

J gene: TRBJ1-2
V gene: TRBV30
D gene: -
clone size: -
CDR3 DNA: TGTGCCTGGAGCTTCCGGCAGGGCTATGGCTACACCTTC
CDR3 protein: CAWSFRQGYGYTF

J gene: TRBJ1-2
V gene: TRBV6-1
D gene: -
clone size: -
CDR3 DNA: TGTGCTAGCAGTGAAGGTTCTGGCTACACCTTC
CDR3 protein: CASSEGSGYTF

J gene: TRBJ1-1
V gene: TRBV6-2/TRBV6-3
D gene: -
clone size: few
CDR3 DNA: TGTGCCAGCAGTTACGACACCCGTCGGACTGAAGCTTTCTTT
CDR3 protein: CASSYDTRRTEAFF

J gene: TRBJ1-1
V gene: TRBV10-3
D gene: TRBD1
clone size: -
CDR3 DNA: TGTGCCATCAGTGGTCGGACAGGGGGCCACACTGAAGCTTTCTTT
CDR3 protein: CAISGRTGGHTEAFF

J gene: TRBJ2-7
V gene: TRBV7-8
D gene: -
clone size: -
CDR3 DNA: TGTGCCAGCAGCTTAGTCTCAGGTCCCTCGTACTTC
CDR3 protein: CASSLVSGPSYF